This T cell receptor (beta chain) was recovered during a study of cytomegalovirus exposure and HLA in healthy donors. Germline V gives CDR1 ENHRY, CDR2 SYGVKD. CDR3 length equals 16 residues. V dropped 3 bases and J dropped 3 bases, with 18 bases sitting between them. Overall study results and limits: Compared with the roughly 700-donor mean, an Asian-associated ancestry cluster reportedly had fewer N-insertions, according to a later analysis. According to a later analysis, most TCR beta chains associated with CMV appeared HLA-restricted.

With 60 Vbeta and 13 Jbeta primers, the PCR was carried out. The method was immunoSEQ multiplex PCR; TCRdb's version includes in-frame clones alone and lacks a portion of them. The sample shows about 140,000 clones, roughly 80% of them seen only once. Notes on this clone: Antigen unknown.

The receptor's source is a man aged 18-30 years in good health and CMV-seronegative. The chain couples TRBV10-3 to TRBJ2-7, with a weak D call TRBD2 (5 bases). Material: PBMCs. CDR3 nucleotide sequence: TGTGCCATCAGTGATAGGAGGAAGGGAGAGGGCTACGAGCAGTACTTC. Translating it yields CAISDRRKGEGYEQYF.